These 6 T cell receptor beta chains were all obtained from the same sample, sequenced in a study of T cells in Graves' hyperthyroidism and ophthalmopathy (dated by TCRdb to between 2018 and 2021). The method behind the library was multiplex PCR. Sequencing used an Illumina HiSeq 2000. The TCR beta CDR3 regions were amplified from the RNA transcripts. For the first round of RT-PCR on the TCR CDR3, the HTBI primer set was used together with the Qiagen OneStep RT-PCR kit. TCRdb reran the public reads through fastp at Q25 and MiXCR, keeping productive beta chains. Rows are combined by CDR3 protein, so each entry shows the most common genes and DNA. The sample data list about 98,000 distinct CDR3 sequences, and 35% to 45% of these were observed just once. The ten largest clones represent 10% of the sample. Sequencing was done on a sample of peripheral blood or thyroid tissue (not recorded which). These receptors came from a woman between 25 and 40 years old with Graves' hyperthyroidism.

The CDR3, as DNA: TGTGCCACCAGCAGAGATAAGGAGAACACTGAAGCTTTCTTT. This gives the protein CATSRDKENTEAFF. This chain links TRBV15 with TRBJ1-1; D remains ambiguous. Germline lookup yields CDR1 LNHNV and CDR2 YYDKDF (reference sequence). The V end lost 0 bases, the J end lost 1 base, and 6 bases lay between the germline ends. The CDR3 has 14 residues.

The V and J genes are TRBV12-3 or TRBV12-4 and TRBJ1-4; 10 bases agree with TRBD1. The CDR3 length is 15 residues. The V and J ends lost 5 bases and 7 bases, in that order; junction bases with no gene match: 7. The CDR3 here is CASSGRTGGSEKLFF. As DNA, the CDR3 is TGTGCCAGCAGTGGACGGACAGGGGGATCTGAAAAACTGTTTTTT.

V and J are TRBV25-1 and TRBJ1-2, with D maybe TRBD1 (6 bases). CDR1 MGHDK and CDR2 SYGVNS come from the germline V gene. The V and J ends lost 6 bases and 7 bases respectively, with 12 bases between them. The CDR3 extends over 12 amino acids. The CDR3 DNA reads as TGTGCCAGCAGAACAGGGACGGTTGGCTACACCTTC. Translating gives CASRTGTVGYTF.

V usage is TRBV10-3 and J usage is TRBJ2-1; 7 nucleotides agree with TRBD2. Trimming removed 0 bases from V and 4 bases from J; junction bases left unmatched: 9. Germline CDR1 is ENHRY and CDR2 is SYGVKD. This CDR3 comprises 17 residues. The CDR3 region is CAISESRSSGGYNEQFF. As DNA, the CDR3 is TGTGCCATCAGTGAGTCACGCTCCTCGGGGGGTTACAATGAGCAGTTCTTC.

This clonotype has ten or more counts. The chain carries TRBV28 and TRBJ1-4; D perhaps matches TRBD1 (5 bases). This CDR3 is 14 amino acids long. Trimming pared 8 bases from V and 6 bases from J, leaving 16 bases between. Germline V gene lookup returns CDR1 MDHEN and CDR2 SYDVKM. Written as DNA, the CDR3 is TGTGCCAGCTGCCCCCGGGGGAGGGATGAAAAACTGTTTTTT. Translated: CASCPRGRDEKLFF.

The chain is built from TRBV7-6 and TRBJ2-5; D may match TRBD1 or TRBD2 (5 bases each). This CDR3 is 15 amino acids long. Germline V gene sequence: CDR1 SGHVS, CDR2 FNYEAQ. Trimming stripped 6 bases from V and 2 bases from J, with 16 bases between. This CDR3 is CASSRFGTAQETQYF. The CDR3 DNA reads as TGTGCCAGCAGTAGGTTCGGGACGGCTCAAGAGACCCAGTACTTC.